This T cell receptor (beta chain) is drawn from a study of cytomegalovirus exposure and HLA in healthy donors. This clone was counted a few times. The PCR employed 60 Vbeta primers together with 13 Jbeta primers. TCRdb's copy holds only in-frame clones and misses some; the assay was immunoSEQ multiplex PCR. The data contain under 150,000 clones, around 82% of them singletons. The specimen sequenced was PBMCs. The clonotype originates from a woman between 35 and 50 years old in good health and CMV-seropositive.

CDR3 DNA sequence: TGTGCCAGCAAACAGGCTGAATTAGAGACCCAGTACTTC. This translates into CASKQAELETQYF. The chain employs TRBV6-1 and TRBJ2-5; D perhaps matches TRBD1 (5 bases). Trimming shortened V by 7 bases and J by 4 bases, and 13 bases separated the two germline ends. Germline-derived CDR1 and CDR2 are MNHNS and SASEGT. The CDR3 totals 13 residues.